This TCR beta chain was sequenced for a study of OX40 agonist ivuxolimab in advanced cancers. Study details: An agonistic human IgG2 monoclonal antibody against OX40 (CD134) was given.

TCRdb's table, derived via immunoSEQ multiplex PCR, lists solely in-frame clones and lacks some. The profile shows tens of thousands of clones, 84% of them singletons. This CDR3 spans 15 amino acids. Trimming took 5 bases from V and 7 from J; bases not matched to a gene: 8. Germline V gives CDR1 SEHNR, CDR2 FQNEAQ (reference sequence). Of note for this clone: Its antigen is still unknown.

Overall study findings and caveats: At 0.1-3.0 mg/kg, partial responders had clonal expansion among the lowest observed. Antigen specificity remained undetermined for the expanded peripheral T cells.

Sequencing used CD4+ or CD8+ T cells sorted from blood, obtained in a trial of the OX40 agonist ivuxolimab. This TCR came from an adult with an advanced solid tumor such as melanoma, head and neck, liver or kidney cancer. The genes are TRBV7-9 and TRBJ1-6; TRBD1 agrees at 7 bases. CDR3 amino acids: CASSLAPGQNSPLHF. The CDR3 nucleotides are TGTGCCAGCAGCCTTGCTCCGGGACAGAATTCACCCCTCCACTTT.